The rows below give T cell receptor beta chains drawn from one sample of a study of blood T cell repertoires in COVID-19. Libraries were prepared by immunoSEQ multiplex PCR; TCRdb keeps only in-frame clonotypes and omits some of them. The sample has some 200,000 clones, roughly 90% seen once. Sequencing was carried out using peripheral blood. These receptors were obtained from a man aged 50 or older with acute or convalescent COVID-19. The CDR3 runs from the conserved cysteine through the conserved F or W. The order of the fields is J gene, V gene, D gene, CDR3 length, clone size, CDR3 protein, CDR3 DNA. A D gene is named only where the DNA matches it firmly. Some rows mark clone size as missing; the rest say once, few, many or name a class of expanded clone.

TRBJ1-3 TRBV4-3 . 15 . CASSQAQGSGNTIYF TGCGCCAGCAGCCAAGCACAGGGATCTGGAAACACCATATATTTT
TRBJ2-7 TRBV27 . 13 . CASSYQTGYEQYF TGTGCCAGCAGTTATCAAACGGGCTACGAGCAGTACTTC
TRBJ1-4 TRBV23-1 . 13 . CASRRRRNEKLFF TGCGCCAGTCGAAGGAGGAGAAATGAAAAACTGTTTTTT
TRBJ1-1 TRBV18 TRBD1 18 . CASSPPGQGPGSNTEAFF TGTGCCAGCTCACCACCGGGACAGGGCCCTGGGTCGAACACTGAAGCTTTCTTT
TRBJ1-2 TRBV5-6 TRBD1 15 once CASSLKPGQNYGYTF TGTGCCAGCAGCTTAAAACCGGGACAGAACTATGGCTACACCTTC
TRBJ1-6 TRBV28 TRBD1 19 once CASSLKGNGDRGFGSPLHF TGTGCCAGCAGTCTAAAAGGGAATGGGGACAGGGGTTTTGGTTCACCCCTCCACTTT
TRBJ1-3 TRBV14 TRBD1 15 many CASSLRTGPGNTIYF TGTGCCAGCAGCCTTCGGACAGGGCCTGGAAACACCATATATTTT
TRBJ2-7 TRBV12-3/TRBV12-4 . 13 . CASSLEGSYEQYF TGTGCCAGCAGTTTGGAAGGGAGTTACGAGCAGTACTTC
TRBJ2-2 TRBV6-6 TRBD1 16 . CASSFFGQGETGELFF TGTGCCAGCAGTTTCTTCGGACAGGGGGAAACCGGGGAGCTGTTTTTT
TRBJ2-3 TRBV6-5 TRBD2 15 . CASSGLAGGTDTQYF TGTGCCAGCTCCGGACTAGCGGGAGGAACAGATACGCAGTATTTT
TRBJ2-3 TRBV6-1 TRBD2 17 . CASSERSAGGTKDTQYF TGTGCCAGCAGTGAACGATCAGCGGGAGGGACCAAAGATACGCAGTATTTT
TRBJ1-1 TRBV30 . 13 . CAWQWAFDTEAFF TGTGCCTGGCAATGGGCATTTGACACTGAAGCTTTCTTT
TRBJ1-4 TRBV7-2 . 15 . CASSPIWGTNEKLFF TGTGCCAGCAGCCCCATTTGGGGCACTAATGAAAAACTGTTTTTT
TRBJ1-5 TRBV6-5 . 14 once CASSQTDSNQPQHF TGTGCCAGCAGTCAGACAGATAGCAATCAGCCCCAGCATTTT
TRBJ2-3 TRBV2 TRBD2 15 . CASRASGGAGSTQYF TGTGCCAGCAGAGCTAGCGGGGGGGCCGGGAGTACGCAGTATTTT
TRBJ1-2 TRBV6-4 . 18 . CASSVEGGAVGAHYGYTF TGTGCCAGCAGTGTCGAGGGGGGGGCAGTCGGCGCTCACTATGGCTACACCTTC
TRBJ2-3 TRBV27 TRBD1 19 . CASSLIGQGLAQFTDTQYF TGTGCCAGCAGTTTAATAGGACAGGGATTGGCACAGTTCACAGATACGCAGTATTTT
TRBJ2-1 TRBV4-1 TRBD2 16 . CASSQDETSGVDEQFF TGCGCCAGCAGCCAAGACGAGACTAGCGGGGTTGATGAGCAGTTCTTC
TRBJ1-1 TRBV7-9 TRBD1 17 . CASSPPTRTGLNTEAFF TGTGCCAGCAGCCCACCCACTCGGACAGGGTTGAACACTGAAGCTTTCTTT
TRBJ2-1 TRBV20-1 TRBD1 16 . CSASNARDRDRNEQFF TGCAGTGCTAGTAACGCCCGGGACAGGGATCGCAATGAGCAGTTCTTC
TRBJ2-7 TRBV14 TRBD1 16 . CASSQAPGQGANEQYF TGTGCCAGCAGCCAAGCGCCGGGACAGGGGGCCAACGAGCAGTACTTC
TRBJ1-1 TRBV10-3 TRBD1 15 once CAISAPGQMNTEAFF TGTGCCATCAGTGCCCCGGGACAGATGAACACTGAAGCTTTCTTT
TRBJ1-5 TRBV28 TRBD1 16 . CASSLQGAGSNQPQHF TGTGCCAGCAGTCTCCAGGGGGCCGGGAGCAATCAGCCCCAGCATTTT
TRBJ1-5 TRBV19 . 15 . CASSMARQHNQPQHF TGTGCCAGTAGTATGGCCCGACAGCACAATCAGCCCCAGCATTTT
TRBJ2-1 TRBV11-2 TRBD2 15 once CASSLVMGTSNEQFF TGTGCCAGCAGCTTAGTAATGGGGACTAGTAATGAGCAGTTCTTC
TRBJ1-5 TRBV27 TRBD1 15 few CASKKGQGIGQPQHF TGTGCCAGCAAAAAGGGACAGGGGATAGGGCAGCCCCAGCATTTT
TRBJ1-2 TRBV4-3 . 15 . CASSQDPRESYGYTF TGCGCCAGCAGCCAAGATCCCAGGGAATCCTATGGCTACACCTTC
TRBJ2-1 TRBV27 TRBD2 15 . CASSFYSGSYNEQFF TGTGCCAGCAGTTTCTATAGCGGGTCCTACAATGAGCAGTTCTTC
TRBJ2-7 TRBV2 . 15 . CASSEARTLSYEQYF TGTGCCAGCAGTGAAGCGCGGACACTCTCCTACGAGCAGTACTTC
TRBJ2-6 TRBV19 TRBD1 15 . CASGDRSSGANVLTF TGTGCCAGTGGGGACAGGAGCTCTGGGGCCAACGTCCTGACTTTC
TRBJ1-1 TRBV6-5 . 14 . CASSRTAMNTEAFF TGTGCCAGCAGTCGGACAGCGATGAACACTGAAGCTTTCTTT